This T cell receptor (beta chain) derives from a study of cytotoxic CD8 clonotypes in ibrutinib-treated CLL. Whole-study context: The patients comprised roughly 12 relapsed/refractory and about 14 treatment-naive cases, approximately 18 IGHV unmutated. Samples averaged 255,043 productive templates and tens of thousands of productive rearrangements. Findings and limits, study-wide: Clonality was higher at baseline than in age-matched healthy donors and tracked circulating CD8+ T-cell counts.

Trimming at V came to 7 bases and at J to 7 bases, leaving 10 bases not matched to a gene. The CDR3 totals 15 residues. Germline CDR1 and CDR2: MDHEN and SYDVKM. Method: immunoSEQ multiplex PCR; TCRdb's copy keeps in-frame clones and lacks some. The repertoire holds nearly 300,000 clones, with 65% to 85% as singletons. About this clone itself: Its specificity is unknown.

The sequencing used PBMCs, collected at disease progression, from a patient treated with ibrutinib. The TCR was taken from a human donor with chronic lymphocytic leukemia. The chain joins TRBV28 to TRBJ2-1, with 10 bases identical to TRBD2. The chain's CDR3 is CASTLGPSGRNEQFF. In DNA, the CDR3 is TGTGCCAGCACCCTAGGGCCTAGCGGGAGAAATGAGCAGTTCTTC.